Listed below are T cell receptor beta chains from one sample, sequenced in a study of OX40 agonist ivuxolimab in advanced cancers. The assay was immunoSEQ multiplex PCR, and TCRdb's table has in-frame clones only and misses some. Here the sample spans about 100,000 clones, approximately 91% being singletons. The input for sequencing was CD4+ or CD8+ T cells sorted from blood, taken in a trial of the OX40 agonist ivuxolimab. Source of these receptors: an adult with an advanced solid tumor such as melanoma, head and neck, liver or kidney cancer. Each CDR3 is given with its conserved first and last residue. D genes are given only for firm matches. Not every row has a clone size; where given, it reads once, few, many or a size class.

J,size,D,V,DNA,CDR3
TRBJ2-6,NA,NA,TRBV19,TGTGCCAGTAGTCCAGGGTCAGGGGCCAACGTCCTGACTTTC,CASSPGSGANVLTF
TRBJ2-7,NA,TRBD2,TRBV28,TGTGCCAGCACCTCGGGACTAGCGGGAGTTTACGAGCAGTACTTC,CASTSGLAGVYEQYF
TRBJ2-1,NA,TRBD2,TRBV11-3,TGTGCCAGCAGCTTAGAGCTAGCGGGGTTGAATGAGCAGTTCTTC,CASSLELAGLNEQFF
TRBJ1-2,NA,NA,TRBV5-1,TGCGCCAGCAGCTTGGGTACGGCTAACTATGGCTACACCTTC,CASSLGTANYGYTF
TRBJ2-3,NA,NA,TRBV19,TGTGCCAGTAGTATAGATCAGGCGGGGGATACGCAGTATTTT,CASSIDQAGDTQYF
TRBJ2-3,NA,TRBD2,TRBV5-6,TGTGCCAGCAGTCTCTCGGGGGGAGGTTCGACGCAGTATTTT,CASSLSGGGSTQYF
TRBJ2-5,NA,NA,TRBV28,TGTGCCAGCAGTTTACTACTGGAGCAGTACTTC,CASSLLLEQYF
TRBJ1-2,NA,NA,TRBV30,TGTGCCTGGAGTGTAAGGGGACCCTATGGCTACACCTTC,CAWSVRGPYGYTF
TRBJ1-4,NA,NA,TRBV5-1,TGCGCCAGTGCGACCGTCGGAAGTGAAAAACTGTTTTTT,CASATVGSEKLFF
TRBJ2-7,NA,NA,TRBV28,TGTGCCAGCAGTTTCGGGGCTTACGAGCAGTACTTC,CASSFGAYEQYF
TRBJ1-3,NA,NA,TRBV7-2,TGTGCCAGCAGCTTAGCCGTGGAGTGGAACACCATATATTTT,CASSLAVEWNTIYF
TRBJ2-1,NA,TRBD1,TRBV27,TGTGCCAGCAGTTCAACCGGGACAGGGGGTGGTGAGCAGTTCTTC,CASSSTGTGGGEQFF
TRBJ1-5,NA,NA,TRBV10-3,TGTGCCATCAGTGAGTTGGGGGCAGGACAGCCCCAGCATTTT,CAISELGAGQPQHF
TRBJ2-7,NA,TRBD1,TRBV30,TGTGCCTGGAGTGAACTACATACAGGGGAAATCCCCCAGTACTTC,CAWSELHTGEIPQYF
TRBJ1-3,NA,NA,TRBV9,TGTGCCAGCAGCTCCGGGGATGGAAACACCATATATTTT,CASSSGDGNTIYF
TRBJ1-1,NA,TRBD1,TRBV5-1,TGCGCCAGCAACGGACAGGGGAACACTGAAGCTTTCTTT,CASNGQGNTEAFF
TRBJ1-1,NA,TRBD1,TRBV6-1,TGTGCCAGCAGTGATGTCGGGACAGAGGCTTTCTTT,CASSDVGTEAFF
TRBJ2-1,NA,NA,TRBV7-2,TGTGCCAGCAGCCCCCTACAGCTCCCGACCAATGAGCAGTTCTTC,CASSPLQLPTNEQFF
TRBJ2-3,NA,TRBD1,TRBV18,TGTGCCAGCTCACCACAAGGGACAGAGGGATCGCAGTATTTT,CASSPQGTEGSQYF
TRBJ1-5,NA,NA,TRBV9,TGTGCCAGCAGCGACTTGGACGGTATCAATCAGCCCCAGCATTTT,CASSDLDGINQPQHF
TRBJ2-7,NA,NA,TRBV5-5,TGTGCCAGCAGCCCTCTACAGGGTCCTGGTCGGCAGTACTTC,CASSPLQGPGRQYF
TRBJ2-3,NA,NA,TRBV29-1,TGCAGCGTTGGCGGGGCCAGCACAGATACGCAGTATTTT,CSVGGASTDTQYF
TRBJ2-2,NA,TRBD1,TRBV7-3,TGTGCCAGCAGCTCGGGACAGGGTGGGACCGGGGAGCTGTTTTTT,CASSSGQGGTGELFF
TRBJ1-2,NA,NA,TRBV4-3,TGCGCCAGCAGCCAAGATCCTCAGGGCGCCTATGGCTACACCTTC,CASSQDPQGAYGYTF
TRBJ2-1,NA,NA,TRBV18,TGTGCCAGCTCACCAGGCTGGCAGGGACTTAATGAGCAGTTCTTC,CASSPGWQGLNEQFF
TRBJ2-7,NA,NA,TRBV18,TGTGCCAGCTCACCTCGAGAAGGGGCCTACGAGCAGTACTTC,CASSPREGAYEQYF
TRBJ1-2,NA,NA,TRBV7-6,TGTGCCAGCAGCCCTTTCCTCCTAGGAGGCTACACCTTC,CASSPFLLGGYTF
TRBJ1-5,NA,NA,TRBV6-5,TGTGCCAGCAGTTTACAGGGTACGGGCAATCAGCCCCAGCATTTT,CASSLQGTGNQPQHF
TRBJ2-7,NA,TRBD2,TRBV7-8,TGTGCCAGCAGCTTAGGGCTAGCGGGGACCTACGAGCAGTACTTC,CASSLGLAGTYEQYF
TRBJ2-7,NA,NA,TRBV28,TGTGCCAGCAGTTTAGGTGGTCCTACCCCCTACGAGCAGTACTTC,CASSLGGPTPYEQYF
TRBJ1-3,NA,NA,TRBV6-5,TGTGCCAGCAGTTCACAGGGAAACACCATATATTTT,CASSSQGNTIYF
TRBJ1-4,NA,TRBD1,TRBV6-1,TGTGCCAGCACAAGCAGGGGGCGCGAAAAACTGTTTTTT,CASTSRGREKLFF
TRBJ2-3,NA,NA,TRBV7-9,TGTGCCAGCAGCTTCGGGACCGGTCAGACAGATACGCAGTATTTT,CASSFGTGQTDTQYF
TRBJ1-5,NA,NA,TRBV10-1,TGCGCCAGCAGTGAAGCGGGACTTCAGCCCCAGCATTTT,CASSEAGLQPQHF
TRBJ2-1,NA,NA,TRBV10-2,TGCGCCAGCACCCGGACTACTAATGAGCAGTTCTTC,CASTRTTNEQFF
TRBJ2-3,NA,TRBD1,TRBV4-3,TGCGCCAGCAGCCAATTAACCGGGACAGTGTCCCCAGATACGCAGTATTTT,CASSQLTGTVSPDTQYF
TRBJ2-1,few,TRBD2,TRBV5-6,TGTGCCAGCAGCTTACTAGCGGGAGATTGGGACAATGAGCAGTTCTTC,CASSLLAGDWDNEQFF
TRBJ1-1,once,NA,TRBV7-9,TGTGCCAGCATTTTACAGGGTACCTCGGGCACTGAAGCTTTCTTT,CASILQGTSGTEAFF
TRBJ2-1,NA,TRBD2,TRBV11-1,TGTGCCAGCAGCTTAGACGGACTAGCGGGGGATATGGAGTTCTTC,CASSLDGLAGDMEFF
TRBJ1-4,once,TRBD1,TRBV2,TGTGCCAGCACCGAAGGGGGCCGGGAAAAACTGTTTTTT,CASTEGGREKLFF
TRBJ2-2,few,NA,TRBV5-6,TGTGCCACCGCGAGGGGGTCATCCACCGGGGAGCTGTTTTTT,CATARGSSTGELFF
TRBJ2-7,NA,NA,TRBV11-3,TGTGCCAGCAGCTTAAACGGAGAATACGAGCAGTACTTC,CASSLNGEYEQYF
TRBJ2-1,NA,NA,TRBV5-1,TGCGCCAGCAGCCCCGGACGTGGGGAGCAGTTCTTC,CASSPGRGEQFF
TRBJ1-1,NA,NA,TRBV5-5,TGTGCCAGCAGCTTGGCAACGAACACTGAAGCTTTCTTT,CASSLATNTEAFF
TRBJ1-4,NA,NA,TRBV30,TGTGCCTGGAATCCGGGGGGGGATGAAAAACTGTTTTTT,CAWNPGGDEKLFF
TRBJ1-1,NA,NA,TRBV2,TGTGCCAGCAGTTCCCAGGGGACTGAAGCTTTCTTT,CASSSQGTEAFF
TRBJ2-2,NA,NA,TRBV5-1,TGCGCCAGCAACCTTGGGCAGGGCAACACCGGGGAGCTGTTTTTT,CASNLGQGNTGELFF
TRBJ2-1,once,NA,TRBV18,TGTGCCAGCTCACCCCCCGGGAGAGGGGGCGAAGGGTTCTTC,CASSPPGRGGEGFF
TRBJ2-7,NA,NA,TRBV29-1,TGCAGCGTTTCCCAAGGGGGGCTCGAGCAGTACTTC,CSVSQGGLEQYF
TRBJ2-1,NA,TRBD1,TRBV6-5,TGTGCCAGCAGTTTGGAGACAGGGGCGCCCCCAGTTTACGAGTTCTTC,CASSLETGAPPVYEFF
TRBJ1-2,few,NA,TRBV10-3,TGTGCCATCAGTGAGGACTACACTAACTATGGCTACACCTTC,CAISEDYTNYGYTF
TRBJ1-5,NA,TRBD1,TRBV25-1,TGTGCCAGCAGACAGACAGGGGACAATCAGCCCCAGCATTTT,CASRQTGDNQPQHF
TRBJ2-3,NA,NA,TRBV15,TGTGCCACCAGCAGAGATTATTGGGAGGGCACAGATACGCAGTATTTT,CATSRDYWEGTDTQYF
TRBJ2-5,NA,TRBD2,TRBV5-1,TGCGCCAGCAGCTTGGTTAGCGGGCAGAAAGAGACCCAGTACTTC,CASSLVSGQKETQYF
TRBJ1-6,NA,NA,TRBV29-1,TGCAGCGTCCGCCGCGACAATAATTCACCCCTCCACTTT,CSVRRDNNSPLHF
TRBJ1-1,NA,NA,TRBV5-1,TGCGCCAGCAGCGGCGGGCTCCTCCCGGGGACTGAAGCTTTCTTT,CASSGGLLPGTEAFF
TRBJ2-7,NA,TRBD2,TRBV28,TGTGCCAGCCACCCTAGCGGCACCTACGAGCAGTACTTC,CASHPSGTYEQYF